The TCR beta chain described here comes from a study of CD8 T cells in Susac syndrome. Broader study findings: The study acknowledged a relatively small number of individuals in its TCR sequencing and HLA analysis.

This CDR3 has 18 amino acids. Germline V gene lookup returns CDR1 SGHDT and CDR2 YYEEEE. With 6 bases clipped from V and 3 bases from J, the junction kept 18 bases outside the gene matches. The CD8+ and CD4+ T cells were isolated magnetically using a negative isolation approach, whereas the TEMRA cells were enriched by FACS. The RNA input was roughly 0.45 to 1 ug, and it was reverse transcribed with random hexamers. A multiplex approach, immunoSEQ multiplex PCR, amplified TCR beta CDR3 across 54 Vbeta and 13 Jbeta. TCRdb recomputed calls from the immunoSEQ multiplex PCR reads with MiXCR, one row per CDR3 protein. The table lists under 200,000 distinct CDR3 sequences, roughly nine tenths of them singletons. Concerning this clonotype itself: Its cognate antigen is unknown.

Material: CD4+ T cells from PBMCs. The TCR sequence derives from a human donor with Susac syndrome. The chain carries TRBV5-6 and TRBJ2-7, with 10 bases aligning to TRBD2. The CDR3 loop is CASNNGLGLAGARYEQYF. CDR3 coding DNA: TGTGCCAGCAACAACGGCCTGGGGCTAGCGGGAGCGCGCTACGAGCAGTACTTC.